A selection of T cell receptor beta chains follows, all from one sample in a study of cytomegalovirus exposure and HLA in healthy donors. This table comes from immunoSEQ multiplex PCR, and its TCRdb copy is limited to in-frame clones, with some not included. The table includes approximately 290,000 clones, approximately 80% detected once. What was sequenced was PBMCs. Receptor source: a girl between 2 and 10 years old in good health and CMV-seronegative. The CDR3 runs from the conserved cysteine through the conserved F or W. A D gene is named only where the DNA matches it firmly. Where a row states a size, it is once, few, many or the class of an expanded clone; other rows omit it.

D gene	V gene	J gene	clone size	CDR3 DNA	CDR3 protein
TRBD2	TRBV2	TRBJ2-1	NA	TGTGCCAGCAATGGCGGGGGGGACAATGAGCAGTTCTTC	CASNGGGDNEQFF
TRBD2	TRBV7-9	TRBJ2-7	NA	TGTGCCAGCAGCTTAACTAGCGGGAGCTCCTACGAGCAGTACTTC	CASSLTSGSSYEQYF
TRBD1	TRBV2	TRBJ1-2	NA	TGTGCCAGCAGTGAAAACAGGGGGTATGGCTACACCTTC	CASSENRGYGYTF
TRBD2	TRBV5-1	TRBJ2-5	NA	TGCGCCAGCAGCCCGGGACTAGCTGGTGGAGAGACCCAGTACTTC	CASSPGLAGGETQYF
TRBD1	TRBV7-9	TRBJ2-7	NA	TGTGCCAGCAGCCTTTCGAGGGGGACAGGGCTCTACGAGCAGTACTTC	CASSLSRGTGLYEQYF
TRBD2	TRBV14	TRBJ2-1	NA	TGTGCCAGCAGCCAAGACAGGACTAGCGGTTACAATGAGCAGTTCTTC	CASSQDRTSGYNEQFF
TRBD2	TRBV5-1	TRBJ2-1	NA	TGCGCCAGCAGCCTGCGACGAACTAGCGGGGAGCAGTTCTTC	CASSLRRTSGEQFF
NA	TRBV4-2	TRBJ1-2	few	TGTGCCAGCAGCCAAGTTGGTTGGGCAAGTGATCCCTATGGCTACACCTTC	CASSQVGWASDPYGYTF
NA	TRBV19	TRBJ1-1	NA	TGTGCCAGTAAAATAGGAGGCGGGAACACTGAAGCTTTCTTT	CASKIGGGNTEAFF
NA	TRBV10-3	TRBJ1-6	NA	TGTGCCATCAAGTCCTCCCGGGGCTCCTATAATTCACCCCTCCACTTT	CAIKSSRGSYNSPLHF
TRBD1	TRBV30	TRBJ1-4	NA	TGTGCCTGGAGCGACAACCCCTGGGGGACAGGGAATGAAAAACTGTTTTTT	CAWSDNPWGTGNEKLFF
NA	TRBV29-1	TRBJ2-3	NA	TGCAGCGCCTTGTCGGCGGCGGGCCCTAGCACAGATACGCAGTATTTT	CSALSAAGPSTDTQYF
NA	TRBV5-1	TRBJ1-6	NA	TGCGCCAGCAGCAACGGGGGGGTACGTGATTCACCCCTCCACTTT	CASSNGGVRDSPLHF
NA	TRBV7-3	TRBJ2-1	NA	TGTGCCAGCAGCTTTTCTAGCGCACCCTACAATGAGCAGTTCTTC	CASSFSSAPYNEQFF
NA	TRBV7-9	TRBJ2-2	NA	TGTGCCAGCAGCTTATATGACACCGGGGAGCTGTTTTTT	CASSLYDTGELFF
NA	TRBV2	TRBJ2-5	NA	TGTGCCAGCAGTTTGTTGGGGGGGCCCTTACAGACCCAGTACTTC	CASSLLGGPLQTQYF
TRBD2	TRBV5-1	TRBJ2-1	NA	TGCGCCAGCATGCTAGCGGGAGAGGCATACAATGAGCAGTTCTTC	CASMLAGEAYNEQFF
NA	TRBV28	TRBJ2-1	once	TGTGCCAGCAGACTGAGGAGGGCCGGGGAAAATGAGCAGTTCTTC	CASRLRRAGENEQFF
TRBD2	TRBV5-1	TRBJ2-7	NA	TGCGCCAGCAGCTGGGGGACTAGCGGGAGGGCCTGGCACGAGCAGTACTTC	CASSWGTSGRAWHEQYF
NA	TRBV7-9	TRBJ1-2	NA	TGTGCCAGCAGCTTAATATTCCAAAATCAGGGGAATGGCTACACCTTC	CASSLIFQNQGNGYTF
NA	TRBV18	TRBJ1-1	NA	TGTGCCAGCTCACCACCGAGGGCTCCACGGAACACTGAAGCTTTCTTT	CASSPPRAPRNTEAFF
TRBD1	TRBV11-2	TRBJ2-4	NA	TGTGCCAGCAGCTTCAGGGGGTCGGAGAAAAACATTCAGTACTTC	CASSFRGSEKNIQYF
TRBD2	TRBV7-2	TRBJ2-7	NA	TGTGCCAGCAGCTTAGGAGCGGGAGGTCCCTACGAGCAGTACTTC	CASSLGAGGPYEQYF
TRBD1	TRBV7-9	TRBJ1-4	NA	TGTGCCAGCAGCTTAGGAAGCAGGACAGGGGACGAAAAACTGTTTTTT	CASSLGSRTGDEKLFF
TRBD2	TRBV6-5	TRBJ2-7	NA	TGTGCCAGCAGTTACTCATCTAGCGGGAAGGAGCAGTACTTC	CASSYSSSGKEQYF
NA	TRBV5-4	TRBJ1-2	NA	TGTGCCAGCAGCCCAGGCCGCGGGGGCGGCTATGGCTACACCTTC	CASSPGRGGGYGYTF
TRBD2	TRBV7-9	TRBJ2-3	NA	TGTGCCAGCAGCTTAAGACTAGCAGAAAGCACAGATACGCAGTATTTT	CASSLRLAESTDTQYF
TRBD1	TRBV27	TRBJ1-6	NA	TGTGCCAGCAGTTTTCAAGGGGGCAATAGTTCACCCCTCCACTTT	CASSFQGGNSSPLHF
NA	TRBV5-5	TRBJ1-1	NA	TGTGCCAGCAGCTTGGAGGGGCTCGTTGAAGCTTTCTTT	CASSLEGLVEAFF
TRBD2	TRBV7-7	TRBJ2-1	NA	TGTGCCAGCAGCTTAGTTTTTCCAGCGGGAGGCAACAATGAGCAGTTCTTC	CASSLVFPAGGNNEQFF
TRBD1	TRBV7-3	TRBJ2-7	NA	TGTGCCAGCAGCTCCCTTGGGGAACAGGGGGCGCGTAATAGCGAGCAGTACTTC	CASSSLGEQGARNSEQYF